This T cell receptor (beta chain) appears in the sequencing data of a study of metastatic and nonmetastatic thyroid tumors. The wider study: For malignant and benign thyroid patients, tumor or nodule tissue and blood were the sources whose repertoires were compared.

All patients reached thyroid surgery having received no treatment beforehand. Original analysis: Clinicopathological groups supplied CDR3 differences that were used to build a distant-metastasis classifier for papillary thyroid cancer. TCRdb reassembled clones from the PCR reads with MiXCR. The V and J calls, along with clone size, are taken from TCRdb and not from the paper's own processing. The top ten clones hold approximately 21% of a sample with fewer than 55,000 clones, under 20% of them seen once. Looked up from germline, CDR1 is MNHEY and CDR2 is SVGAGI. The CDR3 spans 15 residues. Trimming cost V 0 bases and J 7 bases, with 15 bases left between them. Study-wide points: A significant increase in TCR beta diversity was reportedly seen in malignant thyroid tumors relative to benign nodules, in blood and tumor.

This clone was seen a handful of times. Antigen: not known. The receptor was isolated from a female donor with papillary thyroid cancer or a benign thyroid nodule (not recorded which). Some clones in this sample may be carry-over from other donors' samples. The chain is built from TRBV6-5 and TRBJ1-1; D is uncertain. Sequencing was done on a sample of blood. Written as DNA, the CDR3 is TGTGCCAGCAGTTACTCGAGAGTTCCTGGGAGTGAAGCTTTCTTT. This encodes CASSYSRVPGSEAFF.